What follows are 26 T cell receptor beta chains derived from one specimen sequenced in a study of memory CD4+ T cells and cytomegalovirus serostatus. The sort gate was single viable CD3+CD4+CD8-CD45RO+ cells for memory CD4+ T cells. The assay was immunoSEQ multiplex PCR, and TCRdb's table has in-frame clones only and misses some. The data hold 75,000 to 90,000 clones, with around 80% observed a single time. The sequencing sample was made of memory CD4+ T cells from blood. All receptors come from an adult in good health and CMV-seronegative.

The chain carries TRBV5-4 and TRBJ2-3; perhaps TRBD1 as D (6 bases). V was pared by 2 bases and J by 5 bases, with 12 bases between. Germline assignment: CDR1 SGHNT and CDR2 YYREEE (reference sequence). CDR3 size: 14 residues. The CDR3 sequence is CASSLQGAGDTQYF. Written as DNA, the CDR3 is TGTGCCAGCAGCTTACAGGGTGCGGGAGATACGCAGTATTTT.

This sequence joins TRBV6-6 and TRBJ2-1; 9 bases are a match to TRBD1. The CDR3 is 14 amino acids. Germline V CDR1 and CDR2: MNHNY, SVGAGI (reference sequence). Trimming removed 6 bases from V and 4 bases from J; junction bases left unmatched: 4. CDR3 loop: CASRRDRAYNEQFF. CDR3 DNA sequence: TGTGCCAGCAGACGGGACAGGGCGTACAATGAGCAGTTCTTC.

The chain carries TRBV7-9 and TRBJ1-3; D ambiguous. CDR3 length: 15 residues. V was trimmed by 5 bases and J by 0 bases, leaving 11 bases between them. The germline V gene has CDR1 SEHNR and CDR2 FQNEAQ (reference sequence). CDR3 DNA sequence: TGTGCCAGCAGCCCCAGGACTGGCTCTGGAAACACCATATATTTT. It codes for CASSPRTGSGNTIYF.

CDR3 amino acids: CAISESGSTSGSEQYF. In DNA, the CDR3 is TGTGCCATCAGTGAGTCGGGGTCGACTAGCGGGAGCGAGCAGTACTTC. The chain has TRBV10-3 and TRBJ2-7, with 12 bases matching TRBD2. J lost 6 bases, V lost 0 bases, and 6 bases had no gene match. Per the germline V gene, CDR1 is ENHRY and CDR2 is SYGVKD. The CDR3 sequence is 16 residues long.

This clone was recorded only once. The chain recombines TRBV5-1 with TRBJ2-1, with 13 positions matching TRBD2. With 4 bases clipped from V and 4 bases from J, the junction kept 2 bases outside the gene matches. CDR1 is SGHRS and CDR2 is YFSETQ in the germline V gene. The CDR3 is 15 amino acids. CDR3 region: CASSGTSGAYNEQFF. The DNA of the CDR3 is TGCGCCAGCAGCGGGACTAGCGGGGCTTACAATGAGCAGTTCTTC.

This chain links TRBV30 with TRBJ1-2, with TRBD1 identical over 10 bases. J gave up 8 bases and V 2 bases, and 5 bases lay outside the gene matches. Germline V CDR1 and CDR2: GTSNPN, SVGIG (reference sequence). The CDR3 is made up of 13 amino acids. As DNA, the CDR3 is TGTGCCTGGAGTCCGACAGGGGGCCGAGGCTACACCTTC. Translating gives CAWSPTGGRGYTF.

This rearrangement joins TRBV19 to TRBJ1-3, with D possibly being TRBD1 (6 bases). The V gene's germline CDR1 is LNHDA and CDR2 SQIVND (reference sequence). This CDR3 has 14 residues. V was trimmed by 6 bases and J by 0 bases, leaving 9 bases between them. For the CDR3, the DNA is TGTGCCAGTAGGACAGGAAGCTCTGGAAACACCATATATTTT. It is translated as CASRTGSSGNTIYF.

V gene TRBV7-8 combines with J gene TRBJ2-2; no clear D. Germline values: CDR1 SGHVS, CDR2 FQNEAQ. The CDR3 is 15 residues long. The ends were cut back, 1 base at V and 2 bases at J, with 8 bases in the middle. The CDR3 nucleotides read TGTGCCAGCAGCTTAGTCTCGGTTAACACCGGGGAGCTGTTTTTT. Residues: CASSLVSVNTGELFF. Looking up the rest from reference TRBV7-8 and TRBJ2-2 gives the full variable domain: GAGVSQSPRYKVAKRGQDVALRCDPISGHVSLFWYQQALGQGPEFLTYFQNEAQLDKSGLPSDRFFAERPEGSVSTLKIQRTQQEDSAVYLCASSLVSVNTGELFFGEGSRLTVL.

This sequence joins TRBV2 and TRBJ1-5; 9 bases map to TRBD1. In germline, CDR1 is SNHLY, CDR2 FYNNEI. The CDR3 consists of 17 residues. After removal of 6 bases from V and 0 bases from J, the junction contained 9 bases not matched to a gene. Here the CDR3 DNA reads TGTGCCAGCAGGACCGGGACAGGGAGTTATAGCAATCAGCCCCAGCATTTT. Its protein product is CASRTGTGSYSNQPQHF.

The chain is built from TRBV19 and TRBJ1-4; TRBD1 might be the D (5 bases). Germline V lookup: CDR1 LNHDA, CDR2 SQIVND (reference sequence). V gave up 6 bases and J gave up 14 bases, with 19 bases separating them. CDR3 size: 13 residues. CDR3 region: CASRDMRWGGLFF. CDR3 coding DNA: TGTGCCAGTAGGGACATGCGTTGGGGAGGGCTGTTTTTT.

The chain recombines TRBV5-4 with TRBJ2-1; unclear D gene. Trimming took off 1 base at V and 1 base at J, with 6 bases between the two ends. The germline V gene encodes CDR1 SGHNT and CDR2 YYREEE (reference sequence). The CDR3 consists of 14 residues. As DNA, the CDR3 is TGTGCCAGCAGCTTGATCGGTTCCTACAATGAGCAGTTCTTC. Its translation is CASSLIGSYNEQFF. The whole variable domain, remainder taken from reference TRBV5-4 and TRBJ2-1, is ETGVTQSPTHLIKTRGQQVTLRCSSQSGHNTVSWYQQALGQGPQFIFQYYREEENGRGNFPPRFSGLQFPNYSSELNVNALELDDSALYLCASSLIGSYNEQFFGPGTRLTVL.

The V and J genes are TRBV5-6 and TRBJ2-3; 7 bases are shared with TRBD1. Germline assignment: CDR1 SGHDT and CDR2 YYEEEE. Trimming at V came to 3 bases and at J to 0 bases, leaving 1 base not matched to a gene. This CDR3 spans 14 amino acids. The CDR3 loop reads CASSWDSSTDTQYF. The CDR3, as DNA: TGTGCCAGCAGCTGGGACAGTAGCACAGATACGCAGTATTTT.

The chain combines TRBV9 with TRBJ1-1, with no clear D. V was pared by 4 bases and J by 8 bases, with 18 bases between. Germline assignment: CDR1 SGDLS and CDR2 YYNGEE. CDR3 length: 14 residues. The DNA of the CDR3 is TGTGCCAGCAGCCCCCGGCTGAGGGTTAGGGAAGCTTTCTTT. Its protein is CASSPRLRVREAFF.

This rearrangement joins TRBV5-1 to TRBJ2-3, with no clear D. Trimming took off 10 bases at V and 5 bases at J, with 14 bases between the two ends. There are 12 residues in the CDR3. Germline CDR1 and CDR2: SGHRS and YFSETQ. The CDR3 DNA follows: TGCGCCTCTTCCACCGTCGGAGATACGCAGTATTTT. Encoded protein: CASSTVGDTQYF.

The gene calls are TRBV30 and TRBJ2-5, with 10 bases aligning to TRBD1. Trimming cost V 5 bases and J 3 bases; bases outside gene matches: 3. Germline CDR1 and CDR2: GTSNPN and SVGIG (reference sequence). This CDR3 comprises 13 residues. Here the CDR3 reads CAWGTGDEETQYF. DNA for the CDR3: TGTGCCTGGGGGACAGGGGATGAAGAGACCCAGTACTTC.

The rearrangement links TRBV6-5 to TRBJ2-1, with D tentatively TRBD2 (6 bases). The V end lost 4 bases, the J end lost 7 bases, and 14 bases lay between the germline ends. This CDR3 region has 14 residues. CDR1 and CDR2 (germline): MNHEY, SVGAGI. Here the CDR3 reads CASSSPRSGNEQFF. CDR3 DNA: TGTGCCAGCAGTTCCCCTCGTAGCGGTAATGAGCAGTTCTTC.

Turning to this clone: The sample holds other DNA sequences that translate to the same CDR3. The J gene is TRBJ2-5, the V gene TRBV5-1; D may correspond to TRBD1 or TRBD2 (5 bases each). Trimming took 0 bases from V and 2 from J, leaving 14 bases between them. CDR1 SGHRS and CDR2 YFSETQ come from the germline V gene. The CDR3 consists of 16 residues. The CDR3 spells CASSLVGTDIQETQYF. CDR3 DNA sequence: TGCGCCAGCAGCTTGGTGGGGACCGATATACAAGAGACCCAGTACTTC.

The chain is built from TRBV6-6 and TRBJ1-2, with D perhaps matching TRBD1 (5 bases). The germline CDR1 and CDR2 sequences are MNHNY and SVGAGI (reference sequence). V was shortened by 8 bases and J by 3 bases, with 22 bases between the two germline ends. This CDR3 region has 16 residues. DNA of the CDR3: TGTGCCAGCTCCTCCCCCTCGGCAGGGAATGACTATGGCTACACCTTC. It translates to CASSSPSAGNDYGYTF.

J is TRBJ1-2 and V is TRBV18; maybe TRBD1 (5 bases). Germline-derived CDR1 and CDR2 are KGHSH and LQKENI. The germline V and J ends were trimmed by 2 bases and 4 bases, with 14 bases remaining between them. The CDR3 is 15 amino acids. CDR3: CASSPMDTGAYGYTF. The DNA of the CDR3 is TGTGCCAGCTCACCAATGGATACCGGGGCCTATGGCTACACCTTC.

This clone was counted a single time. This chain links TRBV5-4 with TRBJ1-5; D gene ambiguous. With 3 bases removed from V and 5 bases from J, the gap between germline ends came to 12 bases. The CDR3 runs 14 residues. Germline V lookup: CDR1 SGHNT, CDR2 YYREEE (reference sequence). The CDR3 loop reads CASSSGPTHQPQHF. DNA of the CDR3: TGTGCCAGCAGCTCTGGACCGACTCATCAGCCCCAGCATTTT.

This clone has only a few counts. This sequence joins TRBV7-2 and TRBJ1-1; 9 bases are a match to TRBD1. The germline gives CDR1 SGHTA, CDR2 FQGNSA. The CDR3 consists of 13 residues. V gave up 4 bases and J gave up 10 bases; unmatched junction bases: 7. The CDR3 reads CASSSLGTGTAFF. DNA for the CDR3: TGTGCCAGCAGCTCCCTCGGGACAGGGACAGCTTTCTTT. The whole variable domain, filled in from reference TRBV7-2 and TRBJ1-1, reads GAGVSQSPSNKVTEKGKDVELRCDPISGHTALYWYRQSLGQGLEFLIYFQGNSAPDKSGLPSDRFSAERTGGSVSTLTIQRTQQEDSAVYLCASSSLGTGTAFFGQGTRLTVV.

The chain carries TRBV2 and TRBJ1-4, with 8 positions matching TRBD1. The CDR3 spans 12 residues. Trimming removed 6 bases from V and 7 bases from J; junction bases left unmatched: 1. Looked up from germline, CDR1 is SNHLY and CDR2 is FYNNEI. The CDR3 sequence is CASSDRGEKLFF. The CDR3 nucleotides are TGTGCCAGCAGCGACAGGGGTGAAAAACTGTTTTTT.

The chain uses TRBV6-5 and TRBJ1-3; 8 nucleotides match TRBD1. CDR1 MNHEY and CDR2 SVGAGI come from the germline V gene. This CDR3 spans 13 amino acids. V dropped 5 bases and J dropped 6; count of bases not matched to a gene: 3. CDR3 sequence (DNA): TGTGCCAGCAGTACAGGGGGAGAAAACACCATATATTTT. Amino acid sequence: CASSTGGENTIYF.

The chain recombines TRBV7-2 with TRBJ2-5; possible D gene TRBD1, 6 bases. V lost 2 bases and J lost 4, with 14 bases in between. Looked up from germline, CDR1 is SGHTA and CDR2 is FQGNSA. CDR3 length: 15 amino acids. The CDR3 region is CASSLNSRGGETQYF. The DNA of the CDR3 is TGTGCCAGCAGCTTAAATTCGCGAGGGGGAGAGACCCAGTACTTC.

The CDR3 sequence: CASSPGQGSEKLFF. In DNA form, the CDR3 reads TGTGCCAGCAGCCCGGGACAGGGTAGTGAAAAACTGTTTTTT. The chain has TRBV5-8 and TRBJ1-4; 9 bases are a match to TRBD1. There are 14 residues in the CDR3. V shed 4 bases, J shed 7 bases, and the junction held 5 bases outside the gene matches. CDR1 and CDR2 (germline): SGHTS, YDEGEE.

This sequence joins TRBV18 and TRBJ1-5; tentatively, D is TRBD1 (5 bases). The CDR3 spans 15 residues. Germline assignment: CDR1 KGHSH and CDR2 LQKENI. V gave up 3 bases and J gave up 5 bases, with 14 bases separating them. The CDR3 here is CASSPNQGGDQPQHF. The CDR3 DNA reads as TGTGCCAGCTCACCGAACCAGGGAGGGGATCAGCCCCAGCATTTT.